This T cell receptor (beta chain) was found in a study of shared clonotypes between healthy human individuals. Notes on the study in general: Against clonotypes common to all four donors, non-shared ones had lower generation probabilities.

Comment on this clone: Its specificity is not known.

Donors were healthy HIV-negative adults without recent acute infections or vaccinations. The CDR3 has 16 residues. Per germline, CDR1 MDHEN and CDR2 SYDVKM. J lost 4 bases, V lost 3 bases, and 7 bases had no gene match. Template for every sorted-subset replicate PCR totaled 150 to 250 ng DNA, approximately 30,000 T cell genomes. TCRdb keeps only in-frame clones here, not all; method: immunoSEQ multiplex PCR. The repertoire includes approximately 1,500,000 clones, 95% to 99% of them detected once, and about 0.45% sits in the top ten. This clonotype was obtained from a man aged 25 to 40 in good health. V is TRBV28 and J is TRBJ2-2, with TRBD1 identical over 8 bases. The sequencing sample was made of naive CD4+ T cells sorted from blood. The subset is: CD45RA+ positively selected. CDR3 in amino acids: CASSFWDRTPTGELFF. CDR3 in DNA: TGTGCCAGCAGTTTCTGGGACAGGACTCCCACCGGGGAGCTGTTTTTT.